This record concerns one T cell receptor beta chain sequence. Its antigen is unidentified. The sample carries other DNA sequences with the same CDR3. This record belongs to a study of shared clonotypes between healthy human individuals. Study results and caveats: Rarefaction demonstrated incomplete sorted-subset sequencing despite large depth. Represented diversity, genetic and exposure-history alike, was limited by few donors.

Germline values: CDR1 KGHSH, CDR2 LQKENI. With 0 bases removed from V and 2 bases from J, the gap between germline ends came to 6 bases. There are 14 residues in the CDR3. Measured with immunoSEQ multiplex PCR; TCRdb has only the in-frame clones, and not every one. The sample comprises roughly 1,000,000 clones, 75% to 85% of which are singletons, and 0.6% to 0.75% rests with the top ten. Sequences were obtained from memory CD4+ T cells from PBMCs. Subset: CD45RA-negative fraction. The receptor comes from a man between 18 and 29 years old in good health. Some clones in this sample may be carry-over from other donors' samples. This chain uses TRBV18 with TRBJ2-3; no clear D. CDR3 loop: CASSPPGSTDTQYF. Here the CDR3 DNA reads TGTGCCAGCTCACCACCCGGATCCACAGATACGCAGTATTTT.